This TCR beta chain came from a study of technical replicates of blood from a handful of donors. Trimming removed 8 bases from V and 2 bases from J; junction bases left unmatched: 8. The V gene's germline CDR1 is MNHNS and CDR2 SASEGT. This CDR3 has 15 residues. The assay was immunoSEQ multiplex PCR, and TCRdb's table has in-frame clones only and misses some. The sample shows about 85,000 clones, 85% to 95% of them seen only once. Sequencing input: T cells isolated from PBMCs. The chain combines TRBV6-1 with TRBJ2-7; 11 bases are a match to TRBD2. This receptor was identified in a human donor in good health. CDR3 sequence reads: CASRTSGSLTYEQYF. The CDR3 DNA follows: TGTGCCAGCCGTACTAGCGGGAGTCTCACCTACGAGCAGTACTTC.